Listed here are 24 T cell receptor beta chains from one sample, sequenced in a study of OX40 agonist ivuxolimab in advanced cancers. The assay was immunoSEQ multiplex PCR, and TCRdb's table has in-frame clones only and misses some. This table has tens of thousands of clones, around 88% appearing once. Sample: CD4+ or CD8+ T cells sorted from blood, taken in a trial of the OX40 agonist ivuxolimab. These receptors originate from an adult with an advanced solid tumor such as melanoma, head and neck, liver or kidney cancer.

The rearrangement links TRBV5-1 to TRBJ2-5; 7 bases match TRBD1. V lost 1 base and J lost 5; bases outside the gene matches: 8. Germline-derived CDR1 and CDR2 are SGHRS and YFSETQ. This CDR3 has 15 residues. CDR3 sequence (DNA): TGCGCCAGCAGCTTGTCGGGACAGACGCAGGAGACCCAGTACTTC. This translates into CASSLSGQTQETQYF. Supplemented by reference TRBV5-1 and TRBJ2-5, the full variable domain reads KAGVTQTPRYLIKTRGQQVTLSCSPISGHRSVSWYQQTPGQGLQFLFEYFSETQRNKGNFPGRFSGRQFSNSRSEMNVSTLELGDSALYLCASSLSGQTQETQYFGPGTRLLVL.

The V call is TRBV28, the J call TRBJ2-6; D is uncertain. CDR1 MDHEN and CDR2 SYDVKM come from the germline V gene. The CDR3 consists of 13 residues. V dropped 9 bases and J dropped 2 bases, with 8 bases sitting between them. The CDR3 nucleotides read TGTGCCAGTAGGGTTCCTGGGGCCAACGTCCTGACTTTC. Encoded protein: CASRVPGANVLTF. Full variable domain (remainder filled in from reference TRBV28 and TRBJ2-6): DVKVTQSSRYLVKRTGEKVFLECVQDMDHENMFWYRQDPGLGLRLIYFSYDVKMKEKGDIPEGYSVSREKKERFSLILESASTNQTSMYLCASRVPGANVLTFGAGSRLTVL.

CDR3 sequence: CASSKREGSGETQYF. CDR3 sequence (DNA): TGTGCCAGCAGTAAGCGGGAGGGCAGCGGCGAGACCCAGTACTTC. J is TRBJ2-5 and V is TRBV6-5; 10 nucleotides match TRBD2. V lost 5 bases and J lost 5; bases outside the gene matches: 8. The CDR3 has 15 amino acids. Germline V gives CDR1 MNHEY, CDR2 SVGAGI.

The J gene is TRBJ2-1, the V gene TRBV7-9; D might be TRBD2 (5 bases). Trimming removed 5 bases from V and 0 bases from J, with 23 bases in between. This CDR3 is built from 19 residues. Germline CDR1 and CDR2: SEHNR and FQNEAQ (reference sequence). The CDR3 spells CASSDIATQRQSSYNEQFF. The CDR3 region has the DNA TGTGCCAGCAGCGATATAGCAACACAGCGGCAGAGCTCCTACAATGAGCAGTTCTTC.

The rearrangement uses TRBV28 and TRBJ2-1, with a weak D call TRBD2 (6 bases). This CDR3 comprises 12 residues. Trimming took off 8 bases at V and 8 bases at J, with 13 bases between the two ends. CDR1 MDHEN and CDR2 SYDVKM come from the germline V gene. DNA for the CDR3: TGTGCCAGCGGGCGGGAAATGGATGAGCAGTTCTTC. Amino acid sequence: CASGREMDEQFF.

The rearrangement joins TRBV28 to TRBJ2-2; the D is unclear. The V gene lost 7 bases and the J gene lost 5 bases, with 11 bases spanning the gap. CDR3 length equals 13 residues. Per germline, CDR1 MDHEN and CDR2 SYDVKM. CDR3 sequence reads: CASTLSGTGELFF. CDR3 nucleotides: TGTGCCAGCACCCTTAGTGGGACCGGGGAGCTGTTTTTT.

This rearrangement joins TRBV6-5 to TRBJ1-2; a weak D match, TRBD1 (6 bases). The CDR3 has 16 residues. Germline CDR1 reads MNHEY; CDR2 reads SVGAGI. The V and J ends lost 0 bases and 3 bases respectively, with 14 bases between them. The CDR3 spells CASSYSRGKGDYGYTF. The CDR3, as DNA: TGTGCCAGCAGTTACTCGAGGGGGAAGGGTGACTATGGCTACACCTTC.

The chain's CDR3 is CASSLESWPPTDTQYF. In nucleotides, the CDR3 is TGCGCCAGCAGCCTAGAATCTTGGCCCCCCACAGATACGCAGTATTTT. The chain carries TRBV5-1 and TRBJ2-3; D not certain. The CDR3 totals 16 residues. V was shortened by 4 bases and J by 2 bases, with 17 bases between the two germline ends. CDR1 and CDR2 (germline): SGHRS, YFSETQ.

This clone came up a few times. This CDR3 is also generated by other DNA sequences in the sample. The V and J genes are TRBV7-8 and TRBJ2-7; D is uncertain. This CDR3 contains 14 residues. The V gene lost 5 bases and the J gene lost 2 bases, with 13 bases spanning the gap. Per germline, CDR1 SGHVS and CDR2 FQNEAQ. CDR3 region: CASSTRTETYEQYF. The CDR3 DNA reads as TGTGCCAGCAGCACCCGGACGGAAACCTACGAGCAGTACTTC.

The chain recombines TRBV5-6 with TRBJ1-3; TRBD1 is a possible D gene (6 bases). With 0 bases removed from V and 5 bases from J, the gap between germline ends came to 21 bases. CDR1 is SGHDT and CDR2 is YYEEEE in the germline V gene. The CDR3 loop spans 18 amino acids. CDR3 DNA sequence: TGTGCCAGCAGCTTGGTCCCGCGCGGGGTAGGGACACGAAACACCATATATTTT. Translated, it gives CASSLVPRGVGTRNTIYF.

This clone was observed once. The chain employs TRBV7-8 and TRBJ2-5, with D perhaps matching TRBD2 (7 bases). The ends were cut back, 7 bases at V and 2 bases at J, with 17 bases in the middle. This CDR3 is built from 15 residues. Germline-derived CDR1 and CDR2 are SGHVS and FQNEAQ. CDR3 DNA sequence: TGTGCCAGCACCACACGGGGGGCGAGGCAAGAGACCCAGTACTTC. Translating it yields CASTTRGARQETQYF.

V is TRBV6-1 and J is TRBJ2-5; 12 bases fit TRBD2. The CDR3 is 15 residues long. The germline gives CDR1 MNHNS, CDR2 SASEGT. The junction had 5 bases not matched to a gene; V was cut back by 7 bases and J by 2 bases. The CDR3 loop reads CASTRLAGVQETQYF. CDR3 in DNA: TGTGCCAGCACCCGACTAGCGGGGGTACAAGAGACCCAGTACTTC.

The table lists this clone with a few counts. V and J are TRBV7-9 and TRBJ1-5, with TRBD1 matching 8 bases. Trimming removed 4 bases from V and 7 bases from J; junction bases left unmatched: 12. Per germline, CDR1 SEHNR and CDR2 FQNEAQ (reference sequence). There are 16 residues in the CDR3. CDR3 nucleotides: TGTGCCAGCAGCTCCTGGGGGCAGGGGGCTAGGCAGCCCCAGCATTTT. Protein sequence: CASSSWGQGARQPQHF.

This clone was detected only a few times. The chain recombines TRBV7-9 with TRBJ2-1, with D possibly being TRBD2 (5 bases). The CDR3 runs 15 residues. CDR1 SEHNR and CDR2 FQNEAQ come from the germline V gene (reference sequence). V shed 4 bases and J shed 0 bases, with 10 bases lying between them. CDR3 sequence (DNA): TGTGCCAGCAGCTCGGGGAATTTCTCCTACAATGAGCAGTTCTTC. Protein sequence: CASSSGNFSYNEQFF.

This sequence joins TRBV5-4 and TRBJ2-3; possibly TRBD2 for D (5 bases). V was pared by 3 bases and J by 2 bases, with 16 bases between. There are 16 residues in the CDR3. Germline values: CDR1 SGHNT, CDR2 YYREEE (reference sequence). The CDR3 nucleotides read TGTGCCAGCAGCTCCGGAAGGCTAGCCAACACAGATACGCAGTATTTT. Encoded protein: CASSSGRLANTDTQYF.

This chain joins TRBV6-1 and TRBJ2-5; perhaps TRBD2 as D (5 bases). Trimming took 1 base from V and 5 from J, leaving 11 bases between them. This CDR3 is built from 14 residues. Germline V gives CDR1 MNHNS, CDR2 SASEGT. The CDR3 protein is CASSEGGETETQYF. The CDR3 DNA reads as TGTGCCAGCAGTGAAGGGGGAGAAACGGAGACCCAGTACTTC.

The chain combines TRBV4-3 with TRBJ2-5, with a weak D call TRBD2 (6 bases). The CDR3 contains 14 residues. Germline lookup yields CDR1 LGHNA and CDR2 YSLEER. Trimming cost V 2 bases and J 7 bases, with 14 bases left between them. CDR3 region: CASSQNPGLGTQYF. The CDR3 region has the DNA TGCGCCAGCAGCCAAAACCCGGGACTCGGGACCCAGTACTTC.

CDR3 nucleotides: TGTGCCACCAGCAGAGATTGGGGGACCCAGTACTTC. Its protein product is CATSRDWGTQYF. The chain carries TRBV15 and TRBJ2-5; D is undetermined. This CDR3 is built from 12 residues. V gave up 0 bases and J gave up 7 bases, with 6 bases separating them. Germline assignment: CDR1 LNHNV and CDR2 YYDKDF (reference sequence).

The chain uses TRBV5-6 and TRBJ2-3; 7 nucleotides line up with TRBD1. The CDR3 runs 14 residues. CDR1 is SGHDT, CDR2 YYEEEE, per germline. V trimming: 3 bases; J trimming: 2 bases; junction bases outside the gene matches: 3. The CDR3 protein is CASSWTGHTDTQYF. CDR3 sequence (DNA): TGTGCCAGCAGCTGGACAGGCCACACAGATACGCAGTATTTT.

This clone has just a few counts. The chain links TRBV7-2 to TRBJ1-2, with 8 positions matching TRBD1. Germline CDR1 SGHTA, CDR2 FQGNSA. This CDR3 is 13 amino acids long. With 5 bases clipped from V and 5 bases from J, the junction kept 4 bases outside the gene matches. The CDR3 region has the DNA TGTGCCAGCAGCCCGGGACAGGAGTATGGCTACACCTTC. This gives the protein CASSPGQEYGYTF.

This clone was seen once. The rearrangement joins TRBV7-9 to TRBJ1-5, with TRBD1 matching 8 bases. This CDR3 has 18 residues. From germline, CDR1 is SEHNR and CDR2 FQNEAQ (reference sequence). After removal of 0 bases from V and 0 bases from J, the junction contained 7 bases not matched to a gene. CDR3 nucleotide sequence: TGTGCCAGCAGCTTAGCTCACCAGGGGGCGGATAGCAATCAGCCCCAGCATTTT. Translation gives CASSLAHQGADSNQPQHF.

This clone showed up just once. The CDR3 here is CASSSGHRLMNTEAFF. CDR3 DNA sequence: TGTGCCAGCAGCTCGGGACACAGATTAATGAACACTGAAGCTTTCTTT. This chain uses TRBV5-8 with TRBJ1-1, with D perhaps matching TRBD1 (6 bases). V lost 3 bases, J lost 0 bases, and 15 bases lay in between. Germline CDR1 SGHTS, CDR2 YDEGEE. CDR3 length equals 16 residues.

The chain couples TRBV5-1 to TRBJ2-1; D could derive from TRBD1 or TRBD2 (5 bases each). Germline values: CDR1 SGHRS, CDR2 YFSETQ. The CDR3 runs 14 residues. V was shortened by 2 bases and J by 8 bases, with 14 bases between the two germline ends. CDR3: CASSLGTTWDEQFF. In DNA, the CDR3 is TGCGCCAGCAGCTTAGGGACCACTTGGGATGAGCAGTTCTTC.

The CDR3 loop reads CASSQLTANLGNQPQHF. The CDR3, as DNA: TGCGCCAGCAGCCAGTTGACAGCTAATTTAGGCAATCAGCCCCAGCATTTT. The gene calls are TRBV4-1 and TRBJ1-5; D is possibly TRBD1 (5 bases). The CDR3 is 17 residues long. The V end lost 3 bases, the J end lost 2 bases, and 17 bases lay between the germline ends. From germline, CDR1 is MGHRA and CDR2 YSYEKL.